Below are 23 T cell receptor beta chains sequenced from a single sample in a study of T cells after yellow fever vaccination. TCRdb used MiXCR to reprocess the 5' RACE reads, holding one entry per CDR3 protein. The repertoire holds a few hundred thousand distinct CDR3 sequences, with about 10% as singletons. The sample was CD4+ T cells sorted from PBMCs, taken 5 days after the yellow fever booster vaccination. The receptors were sampled from a man between 18 and 29 years old who received the YFV17D yellow fever vaccine.

Details on this clonotype: One end of the junction varies from germline; a read error may be responsible. This sequence joins TRBV6-5 and TRBJ2-2; D is unclear. There are 14 residues in the CDR3. Per germline, CDR1 MNHEY and CDR2 SVGAGI. In DNA form, the CDR3 reads TGTTCCAGCAGTTACAGTTACGACACCGGGGAGCTGTTTTTT. This codes for CSSSYSYDTGELFF.

The chain joins TRBV29-1 to TRBJ2-7, with a possible D match to TRBD1 (5 bases). Germline CDR1 SQVTM, CDR2 ANQGSEA. The CDR3 loop spans 11 amino acids. The V and J ends lost 5 bases and 1 base respectively, with 6 bases between them. CDR3 DNA: TGCAGCGTTTCAGGGTCCTACGAGCAGTACTTC. The encoded protein is CSVSGSYEQYF.

This clonotype appeared a few times. J is TRBJ1-2 and V is TRBV20-1, with a weak D call TRBD1 (6 bases). This CDR3 comprises 15 residues. CDR1 is DFQATT, CDR2 SNEGSKA, per germline (reference sequence). V dropped 1 base and J dropped 5 bases, with 17 bases sitting between them. The CDR3 nucleotides read TGCAGTGCTAGAGTAGTAGGCAGGGGATGGTATGGCTACACCTTC. Its protein product is CSARVVGRGWYGYTF.

This clonotype was found a few times. The chain couples TRBV20-1 to TRBJ2-7, with 8 bases that match TRBD1. The CDR3 contains 14 residues. Trimming at V came to 2 bases and at J to 2 bases, leaving 5 bases not matched to a gene. The germline V gene has CDR1 DFQATT and CDR2 SNEGSKA (reference sequence). For the CDR3, the DNA is TGCAGTGCTAGACAGCAGGGGGCCACCTACGAGCAGTACGTC. This sequence encodes CSARQQGATYEQYV.

V gene TRBV5-1 combines with J gene TRBJ2-7; D remains ambiguous. The CDR3 length is 15 residues. The V gene lost 4 bases and the J gene lost 3 bases, with 17 bases spanning the gap. Germline CDR1 SGHRS, CDR2 YFSETQ. CDR3 DNA: TGCGCCAGCAGCCCGGCGGCTGGGCAGGACTACGAGCAGTACTTC. Amino acid sequence: CASSPAAGQDYEQYF.

The chain couples TRBV6-6 to TRBJ2-3, with D possibly TRBD2 on 7 matching bases. Germline V gene lookup returns CDR1 MNHNY and CDR2 SVGAGI (reference sequence). The V and J ends lost 2 bases and 1 base respectively, with 16 bases between them. This CDR3 contains 17 residues. CDR3 coding DNA: TGTGCCAGCAGTTACGTGAGGGGGAGGGTTGGCACAGATACGCAGTATTTT. Protein sequence: CASSYVRGRVGTDTQYF.

A few counts support this clonotype. The CDR3 loop reads CASSPTGSRQPQHF. In nucleotides, the CDR3 is TGTGCCAGCAGCCCGACAGGGTCGCGGCAGCCCCAGCATTTT. V gene TRBV5-6 combines with J gene TRBJ1-5; TRBD1 agrees at 7 bases. The germline gives CDR1 SGHDT, CDR2 YYEEEE. V was clipped by 4 bases and J by 7 bases; unmatched bases: 8. The length of the CDR3 is 14 residues.

The chain recombines TRBV7-3 with TRBJ2-3; TRBD2 is a possible D gene (6 bases). Germline values: CDR1 SGHTA, CDR2 FQGTGA. V was cut by 5 bases and J by 5 bases, with 14 bases left in between. CDR3 size: 14 residues. CDR3 nucleotide sequence: TGTGCCAGCAGCAAGGGACTTCCCCAAGATACGCAGTATTTT. As protein: CASSKGLPQDTQYF.

This clonotype was seen a handful of times. The J gene is TRBJ2-1, the V gene TRBV25-1, with TRBD2 identical over 9 bases. Unmatched junction bases numbered 9, after V lost 3 bases and J lost 6 bases. The CDR3 length is 16 residues. Germline-derived CDR1 and CDR2 are MGHDK and SYGVNS. Here the CDR3 DNA reads TGTGCCAGCAGTGAGAGTCTAGCGGGGCACCCCAATGAGCAGTTCTTC. Protein sequence: CASSESLAGHPNEQFF.

CDR3 bases: TGCGCCAGCAGCTTGGATGTGATCCCAGCCGAGCAGTACTTC. Its translation: CASSLDVIPAEQYF. The genes are TRBV5-1 and TRBJ2-7, with D unclear. The CDR3 runs 14 residues. Germline V gene sequence: CDR1 SGHRS, CDR2 YFSETQ. The V gene lost 0 bases and the J gene lost 6 bases, with 13 bases spanning the gap. The full variable domain, rest sourced from reference TRBV5-1 and TRBJ2-7, is KAGVTQTPRYLIKTRGQQVTLSCSPISGHRSVSWYQQTPGQGLQFLFEYFSETQRNKGNFPGRFSGRQFSNSRSEMNVSTLELGDSALYLCASSLDVIPAEQYFGPGTRLTVT.

This chain connects TRBV29-1 to TRBJ1-2; D is unresolved. The CDR3 runs 13 residues. Germline CDR1 and CDR2: SQVTM and ANQGSEA. Trimming removed 4 bases at V and 2 bases at J, with 11 bases between. Written as DNA, the CDR3 is TGCAGCGTTGTGGTAGGCAGAAACTATGGCTACACCTTC. This gives the protein CSVVVGRNYGYTF. Looking up the rest from reference TRBV29-1 and TRBJ1-2 gives the full variable domain: SAVISQKPSRDICQRGTSLTIQCQVDSQVTMMFWYRQQPGQSLTLIATANQGSEATYESGFVIDKFPISRPNLTFSTLTVSNMSPEDSSIYLCSVVVGRNYGYTFGSGTRLTVV.

This chain uses TRBV19 with TRBJ2-7; D is possibly TRBD1 (6 bases). In germline, CDR1 is LNHDA, CDR2 SQIVND (reference sequence). V lost 5 bases, J lost 0 bases, and 11 bases lay in between. The CDR3 is 14 amino acids. The CDR3 nucleotides are TGTGCCAGTAGTGCACAGGGACCCTCCTACGAGCAGTACTTC. Translating gives CASSAQGPSYEQYF.

This clonotype was recorded a few times. V is TRBV6-6 and J is TRBJ1-1; D is unclear. Germline lookup yields CDR1 MNHNY and CDR2 SVGAGI (reference sequence). V lost 0 bases and J 0 bases, leaving 8 bases between the germline ends. The CDR3 is made up of 15 amino acids. The CDR3 spells CASSYSYSMNTEAFF. CDR3 bases: TGTGCCAGCAGTTACTCCTACAGCATGAACACTGAAGCTTTCTTT.

This clonotype occurred many times. The genes are TRBV9 and TRBJ2-3; D may correspond to TRBD1 or TRBD2 (6 bases each). CDR1 and CDR2 (germline): SGDLS, YYNGEE. This CDR3 region has 14 residues. The V gene lost 2 bases and the J gene lost 1 base, with 8 bases spanning the gap. CDR3 DNA: TGTGCCAGCAGCGTCCGGGGGCGCACAGATACGCAGTATTTT. Its protein is CASSVRGRTDTQYF.

This clonotype was detected only a few times. The chain combines TRBV27 with TRBJ1-4, with D uncertain. The V end was cut by 6 bases, the J end by 0 bases, with 11 bases between. Per germline, CDR1 MNHEY and CDR2 SMNVEV (reference sequence). There are 15 residues in the CDR3. CDR3 sequence (DNA): TGTGCCAGCAGGCAGAACTATGCAACTAATGAAAAACTGTTTTTT. Its translation: CASRQNYATNEKLFF.

There are many counts of this clonotype. The J gene is TRBJ2-6, the V gene TRBV12-3 or TRBV12-4, with D possibly matching TRBD2 (5 bases). Trimming stripped 5 bases from V and 1 base from J, with 9 bases between. This CDR3 region has 15 residues. CDR3 in DNA: TGTGCCAGCAGTGCCCGGGGTTCTGGGGCCAACGTCCTGACTTTC. Amino acids: CASSARGSGANVLTF.

This clonotype appeared many times. CDR3 in amino acids: CASSFTGDVQETQYF. CDR3 nucleotide sequence: TGCGCCAGCAGCTTTACAGGGGACGTCCAAGAGACCCAGTACTTC. J is TRBJ2-5 and V is TRBV5-1; the match to TRBD1 covers 7 bases. The CDR3 consists of 15 residues. Germline CDR1 reads SGHRS; CDR2 reads YFSETQ. Trimming cost V 2 bases and J 1 base; bases outside gene matches: 5.

The table lists this clonotype with a few counts. V usage is TRBV5-1 and J usage is TRBJ2-1; D is possibly TRBD1 (5 bases). Trimming pared 0 bases from V and 7 bases from J, leaving 11 bases between. CDR3 length equals 14 residues. The germline CDR1 and CDR2 sequences are SGHRS and YFSETQ. The CDR3 nucleotides are TGCGCCAGCAGCTTGGCCCAGGGAAAAAATGAGCAGTTCTTC. Its protein product is CASSLAQGKNEQFF.

The genes are TRBV7-9 and TRBJ1-2; maybe TRBD1 (5 bases). Trimming took 4 bases from V and 3 from J, leaving 15 bases between them. The CDR3 runs to 15 residues. Germline V gene sequence: CDR1 SEHNR, CDR2 FQNEAQ (reference sequence). Here the CDR3 reads CASSSRGREHYGYTF. Written as DNA, the CDR3 is TGTGCCAGCAGCTCCCGTGGCAGGGAGCACTATGGCTACACCTTC. The full variable domain, in which reference TRBV7-9 and TRBJ1-2 provide the parts outside the CDR3, is DTGVSQNPRHKITKRGQNVTFRCDPISEHNRLYWYRQTLGQGPEFLTYFQNEAQLEKSRLLSDRFSAERPKGSFSTLEIQRTEQGDSAMYLCASSSRGREHYGYTFGSGTRLTVV.

Here the CDR3 reads CASSFGRAAFAFF. The CDR3 coding sequence is TGTGCCAGCAGTTTCGGGAGGGCAGCGTTTGCTTTCTTT. The chain combines TRBV28 with TRBJ1-1; no clear D. Germline values: CDR1 MDHEN, CDR2 SYDVKM. The CDR3 contains 13 residues. The V and J ends lost 3 bases and 11 bases respectively, with 16 bases between them.

This clonotype was counted many times. The rearrangement links TRBV20-1 to TRBJ2-3, with D tentatively TRBD1 (6 bases). Trimming took 3 bases from V and 2 from J, leaving 15 bases between them. The CDR3 loop spans 15 amino acids. Per the germline V gene, CDR1 is DFQATT and CDR2 is SNEGSKA (reference sequence). CDR3 protein: CSASSSQGFTDTQYF. CDR3 DNA sequence: TGCAGTGCTAGCTCAAGTCAGGGGTTCACAGATACGCAGTATTTT.

Only a few counts were recorded for this clonotype. This chain links TRBV10-3 with TRBJ2-4; D uncertain. The V and J ends lost 4 bases and 4 bases respectively, with 17 bases between them. CDR3 length: 16 residues. The germline gives CDR1 ENHRY, CDR2 SYGVKD. The CDR3 DNA follows: TGTGCCATCAGTGCTTCGAGTCATTCGGCGAAAAACATTCAGTACTTC. Protein product: CAISASSHSAKNIQYF.

The J gene is TRBJ1-2, the V gene TRBV6-6; D is undetermined. The CDR3 has 13 amino acids. Germline-derived CDR1 and CDR2 are MNHNY and SVGAGI (reference sequence). Between the trimmed V and J ends, which lost 2 bases and 2 bases, there was a span of 6 bases. The CDR3 bases are TGTGCCAGCAGTTACCCGGGGAACTATGGCTACACCTTC. Amino acid sequence: CASSYPGNYGYTF.